These 2 T cell receptor beta chains were sequenced from one sample in a study of shared clonotypes between healthy human individuals. Sequenced by immunoSEQ multiplex PCR; TCRdb stores in-frame clones only, minus some. The sample consists of fewer than 1.8 million clones, roughly 98.5% of them appearing once. The source material was naive CD4+ T cells sorted from blood. Sample subset: CD45RA+ positively selected. The receptors come from a young man in good health.

The V call is TRBV5-1, the J call TRBJ2-7; 7 bases match TRBD1. Trimming cost V 4 bases and J 3 bases; bases outside gene matches: 10. The CDR3 runs 15 residues. CDR1 SGHRS and CDR2 YFSETQ come from the germline V gene. The CDR3 loop is CASSQAPGTDYEQYF. The CDR3 nucleotides are TGCGCCAGCAGCCAGGCTCCCGGGACAGACTACGAGCAGTACTTC.

The rearrangement joins TRBV5-1 to TRBJ2-1; 10 nucleotides line up with TRBD2. The V gene's germline CDR1 is SGHRS and CDR2 YFSETQ. This CDR3 is 15 amino acids long. The junction had 5 bases not matched to a gene; V was cut back by 3 bases and J by 5 bases. The CDR3 loop is CASSSLSGRDNEQFF. The CDR3 DNA reads TGCGCCAGCAGCTCCTTAAGCGGGAGGGACAATGAGCAGTTCTTC.